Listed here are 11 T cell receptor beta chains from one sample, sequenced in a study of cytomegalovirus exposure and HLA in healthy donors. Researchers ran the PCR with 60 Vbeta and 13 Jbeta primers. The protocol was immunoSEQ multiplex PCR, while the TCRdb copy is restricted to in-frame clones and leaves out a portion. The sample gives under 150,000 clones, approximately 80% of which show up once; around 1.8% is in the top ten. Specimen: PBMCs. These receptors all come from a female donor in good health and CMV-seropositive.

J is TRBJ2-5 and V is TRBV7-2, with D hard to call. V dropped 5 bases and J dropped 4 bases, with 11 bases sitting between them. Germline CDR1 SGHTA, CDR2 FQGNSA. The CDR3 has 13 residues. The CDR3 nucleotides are TGTGCCAGCAGCCAAGATCCGGGAGAGACCCAGTACTTC. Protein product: CASSQDPGETQYF.

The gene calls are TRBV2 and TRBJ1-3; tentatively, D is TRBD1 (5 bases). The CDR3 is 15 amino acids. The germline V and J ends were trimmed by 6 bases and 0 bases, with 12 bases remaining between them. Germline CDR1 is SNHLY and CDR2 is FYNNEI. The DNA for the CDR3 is TGTGCCAGCAGCGCGGGGACGGTCTCTGGAAACACCATATATTTT. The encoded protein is CASSAGTVSGNTIYF.

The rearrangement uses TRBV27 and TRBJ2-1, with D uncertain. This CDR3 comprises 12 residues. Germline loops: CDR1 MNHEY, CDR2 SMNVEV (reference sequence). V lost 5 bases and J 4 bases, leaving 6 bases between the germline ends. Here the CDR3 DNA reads TGTGCCAGCAGTGCCAGTTACAATGAGCAGTTCTTC. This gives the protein CASSASYNEQFF.

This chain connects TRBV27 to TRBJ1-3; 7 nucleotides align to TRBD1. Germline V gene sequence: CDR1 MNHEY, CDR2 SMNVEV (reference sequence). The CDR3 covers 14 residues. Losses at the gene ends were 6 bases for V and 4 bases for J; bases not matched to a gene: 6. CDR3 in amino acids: CASRSTGAGNTIYF. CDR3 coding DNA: TGTGCCAGCAGAAGCACAGGGGCAGGAAACACCATATATTTT.

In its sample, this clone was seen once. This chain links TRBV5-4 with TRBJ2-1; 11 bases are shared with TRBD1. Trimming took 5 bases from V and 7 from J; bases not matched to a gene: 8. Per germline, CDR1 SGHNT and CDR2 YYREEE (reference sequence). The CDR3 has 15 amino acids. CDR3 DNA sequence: TGTGCCAGCAGTCCGGACAGGGGGCCTTTTAATGAGCAGTTCTTC. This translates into CASSPDRGPFNEQFF.

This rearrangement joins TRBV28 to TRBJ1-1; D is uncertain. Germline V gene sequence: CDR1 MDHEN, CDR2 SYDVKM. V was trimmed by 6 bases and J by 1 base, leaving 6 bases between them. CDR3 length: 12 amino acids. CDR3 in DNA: TGTGCCAGCAGCGAGCAGAACACTGAAGCTTTCTTT. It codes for CASSEQNTEAFF.

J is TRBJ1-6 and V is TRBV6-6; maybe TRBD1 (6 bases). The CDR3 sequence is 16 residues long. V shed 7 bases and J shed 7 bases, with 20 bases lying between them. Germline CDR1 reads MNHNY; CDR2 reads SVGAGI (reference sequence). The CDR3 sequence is CASTWDKTTENSPLHF. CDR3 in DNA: TGTGCCAGCACCTGGGACAAAACTACGGAGAATTCACCCCTCCACTTT.

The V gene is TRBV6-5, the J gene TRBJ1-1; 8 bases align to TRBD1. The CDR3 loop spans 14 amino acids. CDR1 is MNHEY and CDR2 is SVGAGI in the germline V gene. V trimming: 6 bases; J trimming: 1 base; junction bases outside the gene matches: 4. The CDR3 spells CASRSGTGNTEAFF. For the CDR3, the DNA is TGTGCCAGCAGGTCCGGGACAGGGAACACTGAAGCTTTCTTT.

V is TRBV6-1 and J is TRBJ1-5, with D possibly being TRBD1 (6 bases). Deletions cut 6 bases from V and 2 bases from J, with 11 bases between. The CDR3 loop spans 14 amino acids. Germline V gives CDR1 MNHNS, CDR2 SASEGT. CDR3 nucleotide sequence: TGTGCCAGCAGGACACAGGGCGGCAATCAGCCCCAGCATTTT. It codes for CASRTQGGNQPQHF.

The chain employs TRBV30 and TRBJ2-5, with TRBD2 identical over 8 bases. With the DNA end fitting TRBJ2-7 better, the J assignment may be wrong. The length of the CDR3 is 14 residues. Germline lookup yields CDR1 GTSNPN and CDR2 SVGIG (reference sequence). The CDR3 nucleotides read TGTGCCTCACTGGGCGGGGGGAGATACTACGAGCAGTACTTC. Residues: CASLGGGRYYEQYF.

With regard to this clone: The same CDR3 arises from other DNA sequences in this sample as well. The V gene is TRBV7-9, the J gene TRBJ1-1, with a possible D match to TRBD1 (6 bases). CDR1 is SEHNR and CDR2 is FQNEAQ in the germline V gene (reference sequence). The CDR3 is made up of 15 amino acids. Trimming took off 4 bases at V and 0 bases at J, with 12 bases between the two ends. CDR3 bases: TGTGCCAGCAGCTGGGGGGGCAAAGTGAACACTGAAGCTTTCTTT. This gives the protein CASSWGGKVNTEAFF.